The clone carrying this T cell receptor beta chain showed up just once. No antigen is known for it. Sequenced by immunoSEQ multiplex PCR; TCRdb stores in-frame clones only, minus some. The sample includes 110,000 or so clones, roughly 91% of them seen just once. CDR3 length: 12 amino acids. Per the germline V gene, CDR1 is ENHRY and CDR2 is SYGVKD. V gave up 4 bases and J gave up 0 bases, with 1 base separating them. This sample was taken from a study of T cell responses to AZD1222 COVID-19 vaccine. General study results and limits: After the peak T cell response, and only then, were repertoires sampled. The number of AZD1222 recipients seropositive at baseline was only six. Targeting of unmutated variant regions was reportedly seen in nearly half of spike-specific TCRs. A mostly white British donor set with more females was recruited, and clonal diversity was possibly underestimated.

Sequenced here: peripheral blood, sampled 28 days after the second AZD1222 dose. The TCR was taken from an adult who received the AZD1222 COVID-19 vaccine. This chain uses TRBV10-3 with TRBJ1-5; D is ambiguous. The CDR3 sequence: CAISGSNQPQHF. The CDR3 DNA sequence: TGTGCCATCAGTGGTAGCAATCAGCCCCAGCATTTT.